Sequencing of this T cell receptor (beta chain) was carried out in a study of cytomegalovirus exposure and HLA in healthy donors. Study-wide findings and caveats: Per published accounts, TCR beta sequences correctly predicted the HLA-A and HLA-B alleles of most subjects.

Primers for the PCR totalled 60 Vbeta and 13 Jbeta. This table comes from immunoSEQ multiplex PCR, and its TCRdb copy is limited to in-frame clones, with some not included. This table holds about 150,000 clones, 74% found once. V trimming: 4 bases; J trimming: 3 bases; junction bases outside the gene matches: 4. Per germline, CDR1 SGDLS and CDR2 YYNGEE. The CDR3 runs 14 residues. Points on this clone: Its antigen is undetermined.

Material: PBMCs. The sequence was obtained from a man aged 25 to 45 in good health and CMV-seronegative. The rearrangement uses TRBV9 and TRBJ2-5; 9 bases align to TRBD1. The CDR3 reads CASSLGQGKETQYF. Written as DNA, the CDR3 is TGTGCCAGCAGCCTGGGACAGGGAAAAGAGACCCAGTACTTC.